A single sample gave rise to the 9 T cell receptor beta chains below, sequenced in a study of blood T cell repertoires in COVID-19. TCRdb keeps only in-frame clones here, not all; method: immunoSEQ multiplex PCR. The table records fewer than 250,000 clones, approximately 86% of them present only once. The sequenced sample was peripheral blood. The receptors here all came from a woman aged 55-75 years with active or convalescent COVID-19.

The chain recombines TRBV27 with TRBJ1-1, with a tentative D call TRBD1 (5 bases). This CDR3 has 14 residues. V was pared by 5 bases and J by 1 base, with 11 bases between. Germline loops: CDR1 MNHEY, CDR2 SMNVEV (reference sequence). This chain's CDR3 is CASSDRGGNTEAFF. The CDR3 bases are TGTGCCAGCAGTGATCGGGGGGGGAACACTGAAGCTTTCTTT.

The rearrangement links TRBV24-1 to TRBJ2-1, with TRBD2 as a possible D gene (5 bases). The length of the CDR3 is 15 residues. V was pared by 3 bases and J by 0 bases, with 8 bases between. Germline lookup yields CDR1 KGHDR and CDR2 SFDVKD. As DNA, the CDR3 is TGTGCCACCAGTGATGTTACTAGCTCCTACAATGAGCAGTTCTTC. Amino acids: CATSDVTSSYNEQFF.

This sequence joins TRBV30 and TRBJ2-5, with D possibly TRBD1 on 6 matching bases. The CDR3 runs to 14 residues. Germline values: CDR1 GTSNPN, CDR2 SVGIG (reference sequence). Deletions cut 2 bases from V and 5 bases from J, with 15 bases between. The CDR3: CAWSPQGIGETQYF. Here the CDR3 DNA reads TGTGCCTGGAGTCCCCAGGGGATCGGGGAGACCCAGTACTTC.

The J gene is TRBJ1-1, the V gene TRBV28; D is possibly TRBD1 (6 bases). This CDR3 comprises 15 residues. With 6 bases removed from V and 2 bases from J, the gap between germline ends came to 16 bases. Germline V lookup: CDR1 MDHEN, CDR2 SYDVKM. The CDR3 is CASRQNFRGNTEAFF. The CDR3, as DNA: TGTGCCAGCAGGCAAAATTTCAGGGGCAACACTGAAGCTTTCTTT.

The chain joins TRBV24-1 to TRBJ1-1, with a weak D call TRBD1 (5 bases). Per the germline V gene, CDR1 is KGHDR and CDR2 is SFDVKD. This CDR3 is built from 14 residues. Trimming stripped 0 bases from V and 10 bases from J, with 14 bases between. CDR3 DNA sequence: TGTGCCACCAGTGATTTGTACAGAGCAACAGGAGCTTTCTTT. This gives the protein CATSDLYRATGAFF.

The rearrangement joins TRBV5-1 to TRBJ2-3, with 11 bases lining up with TRBD2. The germline gives CDR1 SGHRS, CDR2 YFSETQ. The CDR3 length is 16 residues. V was clipped by 4 bases and J by 4 bases; unmatched bases: 8. Written as DNA, the CDR3 is TGCGCCAGCAGCCCTGGCGCTAGCGGGAGGCCAGATACGCAGTATTTT. Amino acid sequence: CASSPGASGRPDTQYF.

The chain joins TRBV2 to TRBJ1-2; the match to TRBD1 covers 7 bases. CDR3 length: 14 amino acids. Germline-derived CDR1 and CDR2 are SNHLY and FYNNEI. With V trimmed by 5 bases and J by 4 bases, 7 bases remained unmatched. CDR3 DNA: TGTGCCAGCAGTATTGAACAGGGGTCCTATGGCTACACCTTC. It specifies CASSIEQGSYGYTF.

A single count supports this clone. This chain uses TRBV5-1 with TRBJ2-1; 7 bases are shared with TRBD1. The CDR3 sequence is 13 residues long. Per germline, CDR1 SGHRS and CDR2 YFSETQ. Trimming cost V 4 bases and J 9 bases; bases outside gene matches: 7. This chain's CDR3 is CASSADRDGEQFF. As DNA, the CDR3 is TGCGCCAGCAGCGCAGACAGGGACGGTGAGCAGTTCTTC.

The chain is built from TRBV4-1 and TRBJ1-1; TRBD1 aligns across 7 bases. The trim removed 4 bases at V and 0 bases at J, leaving 8 bases unmatched. Germline V gene sequence: CDR1 MGHRA, CDR2 YSYEKL. The CDR3 is 16 residues long. The CDR3 nucleotides are TGCGCCAGCAGCCCCACCCGGACAGGCTTGAACACTGAAGCTTTCTTT. Protein: CASSPTRTGLNTEAFF.